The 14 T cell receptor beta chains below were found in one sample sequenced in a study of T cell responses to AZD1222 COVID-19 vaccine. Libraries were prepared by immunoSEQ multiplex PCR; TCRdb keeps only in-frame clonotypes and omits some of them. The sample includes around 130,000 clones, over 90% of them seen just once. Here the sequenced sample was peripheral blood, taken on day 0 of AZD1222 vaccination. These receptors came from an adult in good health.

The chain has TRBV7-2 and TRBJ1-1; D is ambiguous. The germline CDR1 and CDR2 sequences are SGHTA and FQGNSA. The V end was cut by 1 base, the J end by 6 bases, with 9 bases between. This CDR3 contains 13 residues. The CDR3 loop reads CASSLELYAEAFF. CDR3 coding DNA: TGTGCCAGCAGCTTAGAGTTGTACGCTGAAGCTTTCTTT.

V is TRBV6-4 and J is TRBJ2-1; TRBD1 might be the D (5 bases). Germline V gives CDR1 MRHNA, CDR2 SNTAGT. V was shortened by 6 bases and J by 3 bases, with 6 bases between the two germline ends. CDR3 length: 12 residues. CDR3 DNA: TGTGCCAGCAGCGGACACTACAATGAGCAGTTCTTC. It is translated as CASSGHYNEQFF.

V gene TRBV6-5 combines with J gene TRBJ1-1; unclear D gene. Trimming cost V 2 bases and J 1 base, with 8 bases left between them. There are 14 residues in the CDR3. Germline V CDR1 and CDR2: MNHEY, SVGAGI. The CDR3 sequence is CASSYDEANTEAFF. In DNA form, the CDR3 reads TGTGCCAGCAGTTACGACGAGGCGAACACTGAAGCTTTCTTT.

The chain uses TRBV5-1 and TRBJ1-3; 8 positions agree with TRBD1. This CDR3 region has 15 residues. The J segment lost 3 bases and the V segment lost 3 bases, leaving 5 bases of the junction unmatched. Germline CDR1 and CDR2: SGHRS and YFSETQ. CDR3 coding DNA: TGCGCCAGCAGCTCTGGGACAGGCGGTGGAAACACCATATATTTT. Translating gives CASSSGTGGGNTIYF.

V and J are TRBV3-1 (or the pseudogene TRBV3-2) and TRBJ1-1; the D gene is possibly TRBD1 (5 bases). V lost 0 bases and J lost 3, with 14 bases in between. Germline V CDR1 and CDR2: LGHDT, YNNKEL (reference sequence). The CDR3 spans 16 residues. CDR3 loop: CASSQEGVRAHTEAFF. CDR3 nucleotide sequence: TGTGCCAGCAGCCAAGAGGGGGTCAGGGCACACACTGAAGCTTTCTTT.

DNA for the CDR3: TGCGCCAGCAGCTTGGGAGAGGGTTGGGATGAGCAGTTCTTC. It codes for CASSLGEGWDEQFF. The chain employs TRBV5-1 and TRBJ2-1, with D perhaps TRBD2 (5 bases). V dropped 0 bases and J dropped 8 bases, with 12 bases sitting between them. The CDR3 runs to 14 residues. Germline lookup yields CDR1 SGHRS and CDR2 YFSETQ. The full variable domain, completed using reference TRBV5-1 and TRBJ2-1, is KAGVTQTPRYLIKTRGQQVTLSCSPISGHRSVSWYQQTPGQGLQFLFEYFSETQRNKGNFPGRFSGRQFSNSRSEMNVSTLELGDSALYLCASSLGEGWDEQFFGPGTRLTVL.

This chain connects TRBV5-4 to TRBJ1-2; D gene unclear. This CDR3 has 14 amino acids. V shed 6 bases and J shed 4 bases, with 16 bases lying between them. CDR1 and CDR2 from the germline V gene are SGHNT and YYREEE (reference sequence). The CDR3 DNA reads TGTGCCAGCACCCTAAGCGGGAGACGCTATGGCTACACCTTC. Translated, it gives CASTLSGRRYGYTF. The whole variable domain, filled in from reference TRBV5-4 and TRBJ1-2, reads ETGVTQSPTHLIKTRGQQVTLRCSSQSGHNTVSWYQQALGQGPQFIFQYYREEENGRGNFPPRFSGLQFPNYSSELNVNALELDDSALYLCASTLSGRRYGYTFGSGTRLTVV.

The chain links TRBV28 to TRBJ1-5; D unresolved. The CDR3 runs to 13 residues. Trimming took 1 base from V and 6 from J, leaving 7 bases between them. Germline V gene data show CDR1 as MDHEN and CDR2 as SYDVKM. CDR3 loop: CASSLSEGQPQHF. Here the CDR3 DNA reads TGTGCCAGCAGTTTATCAGAGGGTCAGCCCCAGCATTTT.

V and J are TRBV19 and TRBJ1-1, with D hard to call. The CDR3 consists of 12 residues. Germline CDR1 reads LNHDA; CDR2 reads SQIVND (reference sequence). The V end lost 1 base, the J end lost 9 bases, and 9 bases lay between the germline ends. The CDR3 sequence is CASSIGGGKAFF. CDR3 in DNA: TGTGCCAGTAGTATAGGAGGAGGGAAAGCTTTCTTT. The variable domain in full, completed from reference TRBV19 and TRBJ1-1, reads DGGITQSPKYLFRKEGQNVTLSCEQNLNHDAMYWYRQDPGQGLRLIYYSQIVNDFQKGDIAEGYSVSREKKESFPLTVTSAQKNPTAFYLCASSIGGGKAFFGQGTRLTVV.

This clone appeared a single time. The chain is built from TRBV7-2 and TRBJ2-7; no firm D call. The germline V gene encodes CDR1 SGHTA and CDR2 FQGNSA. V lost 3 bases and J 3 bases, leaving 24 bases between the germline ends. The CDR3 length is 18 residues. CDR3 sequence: CASSFRLVDSKRLYEQYF. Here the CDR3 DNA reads TGTGCCAGCAGCTTCAGATTAGTTGACTCGAAGAGACTCTACGAGCAGTACTTC.

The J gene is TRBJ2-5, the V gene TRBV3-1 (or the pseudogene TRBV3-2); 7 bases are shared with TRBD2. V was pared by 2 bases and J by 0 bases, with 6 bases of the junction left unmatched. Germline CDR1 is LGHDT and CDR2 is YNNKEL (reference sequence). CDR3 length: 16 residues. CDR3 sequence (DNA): TGTGCCAGCAGCCAAAATGCGGGAGCGTACCAAGAGACCCAGTACTTC. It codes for CASSQNAGAYQETQYF.

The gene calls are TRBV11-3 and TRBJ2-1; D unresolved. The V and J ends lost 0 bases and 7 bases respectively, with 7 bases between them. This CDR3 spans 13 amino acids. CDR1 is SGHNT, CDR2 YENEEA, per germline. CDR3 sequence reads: CASSLDYENEQFF. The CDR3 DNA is TGTGCCAGCAGCTTAGATTACGAGAATGAGCAGTTCTTC.

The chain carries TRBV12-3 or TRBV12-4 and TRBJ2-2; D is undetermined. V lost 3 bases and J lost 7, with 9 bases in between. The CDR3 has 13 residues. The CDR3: CASSFNRVGELFF. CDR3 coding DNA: TGTGCCAGCAGTTTTAACCGGGTCGGGGAGCTGTTTTTT.

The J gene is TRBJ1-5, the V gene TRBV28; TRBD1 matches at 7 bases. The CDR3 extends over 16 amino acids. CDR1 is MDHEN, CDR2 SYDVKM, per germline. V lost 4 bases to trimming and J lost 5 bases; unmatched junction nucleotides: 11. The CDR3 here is CASSSRQGRAYQPQHF. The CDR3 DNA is TGTGCCAGCAGTTCCCGACAGGGACGAGCGTATCAGCCCCAGCATTTT.